The rows below give T cell receptor beta chains drawn from one sample of a study of shared clonotypes between healthy human individuals. Profiling relied on immunoSEQ multiplex PCR, and the TCRdb table lists in-frame clones only, not all of them. The profile shows roughly 2.1 million clones, approximately 94% of them singletons. Sequencing input: naive CD8+ T cells from PBMCs. The source is a man aged 18 to 29 in good health. Some clones in this sample may be carry-over from other donors' samples. Each CDR3 is given with its conserved first and last residue. A D gene is named only where the DNA matches it firmly. Clone sizes are given selectively: once, few, many, or a class where the clone is expanded.

TRBV18	NA	TRBJ2-7	NA	CASSADGRTFTYEQYF	TGTGCCAGCTCAGCCGACGGCCGAACCTTTACCTACGAGCAGTACTTC
TRBV29-1	NA	TRBJ1-1	NA	CSVEVGRGRTEAFF	TGCAGCGTTGAAGTAGGCAGAGGAAGGACTGAAGCTTTCTTT
TRBV4-3	NA	TRBJ1-2	NA	CASSQGDGFSNYGYTF	TGCGCCAGCAGCCAGGGGGACGGATTTTCTAACTATGGCTACACCTTC
TRBV7-9	TRBD1	TRBJ1-4	NA	CASSLGDSRRKLFF	TGTGCCAGCAGCTTAGGGGACAGTCGTCGAAAACTGTTTTTT
TRBV28	TRBD1	TRBJ2-3	once	CASRLTGSTDTQYF	TGTGCCAGCAGATTGACAGGGAGCACAGATACGCAGTATTTT
TRBV27	TRBD1	TRBJ1-2	once	CASSPGQGQQGYTF	TGTGCCAGCAGTCCGGGACAGGGGCAACAGGGCTACACCTTC
TRBV2	NA	TRBJ2-5	NA	CASSGGRVETQYF	TGTGCCAGCAGTGGGGGGAGAGTTGAGACCCAGTACTTC
TRBV9	TRBD2	TRBJ2-7	NA	CASSVAGTGGYEQYF	TGTGCCAGCAGCGTAGCTGGGACGGGGGGCTACGAGCAGTACTTC
TRBV9	NA	TRBJ2-3	NA	CASSVGRMGPDTQYF	TGTGCCAGCAGCGTAGGAAGGATGGGGCCAGATACGCAGTATTTT
TRBV27	NA	TRBJ2-7	NA	CASSSLFDNPADEQYF	TGTGCCAGCAGTTCCCTCTTTGACAACCCAGCGGACGAGCAGTACTTC
TRBV9	TRBD2	TRBJ2-3	NA	CASNIAGGPVTDTQYF	TGTGCCAGCAACATAGCGGGAGGGCCGGTGACAGATACGCAGTATTTT
TRBV6-5	NA	TRBJ2-2	NA	CASSYAQDRRTGELFF	TGTGCCAGCAGTTACGCTCAAGACAGGAGGACCGGGGAGCTGTTTTTT
TRBV2	NA	TRBJ2-6	NA	CASSVSSGANVLTF	TGTGCCAGCAGCGTCAGCTCTGGGGCCAACGTCCTGACTTTC
TRBV5-1	TRBD1	TRBJ2-7	NA	CASSNGTESYEQYF	TGCGCCAGCAGCAACGGGACAGAGTCCTACGAGCAGTACTTC
TRBV25-1	NA	TRBJ1-1	few	CASSVQGNTEAFF	TGTGCCAGCAGTGTACAGGGGAACACTGAAGCTTTCTTT